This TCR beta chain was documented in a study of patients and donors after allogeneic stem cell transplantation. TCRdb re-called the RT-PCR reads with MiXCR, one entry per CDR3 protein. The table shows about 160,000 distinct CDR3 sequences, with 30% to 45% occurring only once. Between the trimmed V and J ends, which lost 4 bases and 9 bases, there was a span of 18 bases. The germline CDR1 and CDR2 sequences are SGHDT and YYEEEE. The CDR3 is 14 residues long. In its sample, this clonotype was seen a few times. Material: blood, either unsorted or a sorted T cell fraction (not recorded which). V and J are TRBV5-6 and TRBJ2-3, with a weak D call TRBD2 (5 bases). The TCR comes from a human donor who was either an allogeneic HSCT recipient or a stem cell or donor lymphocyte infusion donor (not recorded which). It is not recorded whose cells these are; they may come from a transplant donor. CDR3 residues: CASSLDKGVGTQYF. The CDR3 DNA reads TGTGCCAGCAGCCTGGATAAGGGAGTTGGGACGCAGTATTTT.